This T cell receptor (beta chain) was found in a study of post-analysis software for immune sequencing data (dated by TCRdb to the mid-2010s). Broadly, across the study: Disease courses on record covered relapsing-remitting, secondary progressive and progressive-relapsing multiple sclerosis, though some patients had no subtype annotation. Patient repertoires were compared against around twelve previously published healthy control repertoires from donors aged about 6 to 25 years. A subset of samples was prepared in parallel using single-end sample barcoding, then pooled and co-amplified after Illumina adapter ligation. The full study reports these points: The multiple sclerosis patient group was slightly younger than the control group. Significantly higher frequencies in patients than in controls were found for a few TRBV segments, including TRBV5-6, TRBV5-1 and TRBV20-1. Multiple sclerosis patients had significantly lower normalized Chao1 diversity than controls, a result that suggests substantial peripheral T-cell clonal expansion. Direct clustering with F measure revealed strong co-clustering of samples prepared in the same batch, which led to a batch-effect correction.

To demonstrate the VDJtools post-analysis software, TCR beta repertoires were profiled from the peripheral blood of about 13 young patients with multiple sclerosis. The patients with multiple sclerosis were children and adolescents between about 6 and 15 years of age. On this clonotype itself: Its specific antigen is unknown. Base qualities are not provided; no much larger clone lies one nucleotide away.

Library creation used PCR. The instrument given in TCRdb is Illumina HiSeq 2500. To reduce PCR and sequencing biases, unique molecular identifiers were incorporated into the TCR beta cDNA libraries. Every 1 to 10 million input T cells yielded around 500,000 cDNA molecules, meaning each molecule approximated one T cell. The patient libraries were prepared and sequenced using the same protocol as the earlier healthy control dataset. Within a given batch, samples were prepared together, multiplexed and sequenced on the same HiSeq lane. The paper's data handling went like this. Raw barcoded reads were processed with MIGEC, discarding single-read molecular identifier groups before consensus assembly and CDR3 extraction. Clonotype tables were post-analysed with VDJtools, and diversity was normalized by down-sampling all datasets to the smallest sample size. Repertoire overlap clustering matched CDR3 amino acid but not nucleotide sequences to correct batch-related cross-sample contamination. TCRdb reworked the public reads: Q25 trimming with fastp, MiXCR clone assembly, productive beta chains retained. Every CDR3 protein is listed once, alongside the most common genes and DNA of its rows. TCRdb assigned the V and J calls; the authors' analysis was not used. A total of approximately 440,000 distinct CDR3 sequences appear in this sample, over 35% of them only once. The ten largest account for roughly 12% of the sample.

There are 14 amino acids in the CDR3, from cysteine to phenylalanine inclusive. The CDR3 DNA has 42 bases and is translated from base 1. Looking up the germline V gene (reference sequence) yields CDR1 LGHDT and CDR2 YNNKEL. V was cut back by 1 base and J by 1 base, leaving a gap of 8 bases between them. The V and J genes are TRBV3-1 and TRBJ2-7; the best D guess is TRBD2, with 5 bases matching. This clonotype originated in a girl aged 10-17 years with multiple sclerosis. Input material: blood. The DNA sequence follows: TGTGCCAGCAGCCAAGGGAGGTATTCCTACGAGCAGTACTTC. Translated, this is CASSQGRYSYEQYF.